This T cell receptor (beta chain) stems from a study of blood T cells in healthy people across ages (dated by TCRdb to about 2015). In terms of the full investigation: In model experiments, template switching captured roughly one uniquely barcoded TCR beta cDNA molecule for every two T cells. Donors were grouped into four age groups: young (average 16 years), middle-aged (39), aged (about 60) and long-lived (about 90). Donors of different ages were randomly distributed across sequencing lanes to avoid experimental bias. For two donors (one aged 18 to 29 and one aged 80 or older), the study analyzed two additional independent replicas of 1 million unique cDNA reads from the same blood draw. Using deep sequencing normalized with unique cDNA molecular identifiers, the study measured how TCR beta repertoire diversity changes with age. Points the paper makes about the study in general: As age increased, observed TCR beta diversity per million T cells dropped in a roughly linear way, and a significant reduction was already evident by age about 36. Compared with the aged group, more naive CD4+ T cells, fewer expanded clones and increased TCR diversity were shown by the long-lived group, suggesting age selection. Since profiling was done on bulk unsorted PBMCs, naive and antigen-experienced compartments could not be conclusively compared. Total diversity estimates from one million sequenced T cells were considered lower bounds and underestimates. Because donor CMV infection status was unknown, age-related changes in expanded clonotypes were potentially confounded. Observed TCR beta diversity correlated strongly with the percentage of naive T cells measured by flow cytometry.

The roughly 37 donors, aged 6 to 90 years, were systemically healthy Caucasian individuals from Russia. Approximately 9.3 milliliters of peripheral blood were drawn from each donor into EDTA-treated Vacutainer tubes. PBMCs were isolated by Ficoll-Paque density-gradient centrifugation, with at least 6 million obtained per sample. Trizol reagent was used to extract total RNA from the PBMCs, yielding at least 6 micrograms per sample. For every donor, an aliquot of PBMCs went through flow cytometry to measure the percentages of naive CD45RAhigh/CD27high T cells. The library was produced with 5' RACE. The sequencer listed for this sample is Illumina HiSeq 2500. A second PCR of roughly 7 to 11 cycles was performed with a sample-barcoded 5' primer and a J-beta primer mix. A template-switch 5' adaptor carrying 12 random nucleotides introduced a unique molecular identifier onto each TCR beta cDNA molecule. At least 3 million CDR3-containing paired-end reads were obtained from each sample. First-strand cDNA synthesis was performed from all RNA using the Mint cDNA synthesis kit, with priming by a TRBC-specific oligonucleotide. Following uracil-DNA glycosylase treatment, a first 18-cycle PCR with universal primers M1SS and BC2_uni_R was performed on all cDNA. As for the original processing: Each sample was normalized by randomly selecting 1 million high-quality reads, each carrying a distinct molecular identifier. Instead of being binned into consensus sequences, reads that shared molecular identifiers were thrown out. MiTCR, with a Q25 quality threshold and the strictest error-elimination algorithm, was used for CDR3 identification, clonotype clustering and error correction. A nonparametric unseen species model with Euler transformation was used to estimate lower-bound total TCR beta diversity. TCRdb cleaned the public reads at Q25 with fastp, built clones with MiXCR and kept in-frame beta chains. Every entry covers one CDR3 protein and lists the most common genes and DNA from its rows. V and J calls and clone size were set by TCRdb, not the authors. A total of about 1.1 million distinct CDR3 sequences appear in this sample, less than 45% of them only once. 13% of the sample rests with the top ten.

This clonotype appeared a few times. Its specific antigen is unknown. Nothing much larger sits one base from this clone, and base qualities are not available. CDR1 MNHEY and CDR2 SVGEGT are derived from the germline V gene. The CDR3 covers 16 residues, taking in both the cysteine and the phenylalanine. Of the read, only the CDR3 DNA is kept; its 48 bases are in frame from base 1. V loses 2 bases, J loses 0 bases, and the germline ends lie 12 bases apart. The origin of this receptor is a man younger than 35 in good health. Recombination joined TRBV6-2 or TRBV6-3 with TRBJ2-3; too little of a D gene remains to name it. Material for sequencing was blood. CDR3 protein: CASSYGSALSTDTQYF. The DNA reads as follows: TGTGCCAGCAGTTACGGGTCGGCCCTAAGCACAGATACGCAGTATTTT.